The 8 T cell receptor beta chains given below trace back to one sample, sequenced in a study of blood T cell repertoires in COVID-19. The protocol was immunoSEQ multiplex PCR, while the TCRdb copy is restricted to in-frame clones and leaves out a portion. Among tens of thousands of clones listed, 80% to 90% were seen once. The sequenced material came from peripheral blood. These receptors all come from a human donor with active COVID-19. The donor label of this sample is uncertain.

This CDR3 reads CASSEGAGRGDNEQFF. CDR3 coding DNA: TGTGCCAGCAGTGAAGGGGCGGGGAGAGGCGACAATGAGCAGTTCTTC. V and J are TRBV6-1 and TRBJ2-1, with D possibly TRBD2 on 6 matching bases. The ends were cut back, 1 base at V and 5 bases at J, with 15 bases in the middle. CDR3 length equals 16 residues. Looked up from germline, CDR1 is MNHNS and CDR2 is SASEGT.

The chain combines TRBV19 with TRBJ2-5; 10 nucleotides match TRBD2. There are 15 residues in the CDR3. V lost 1 base and J lost 7; bases outside the gene matches: 6. CDR1 LNHDA and CDR2 SQIVND come from the germline V gene (reference sequence). The DNA of the CDR3 is TGTGCCAGTAGTATAGCGCTAGCGGGAGTGGGGACCCAGTACTTC. Its protein is CASSIALAGVGTQYF.

The J gene is TRBJ1-5, the V gene TRBV18; D perhaps matches TRBD1 (5 bases). Germline V gene data show CDR1 as KGHSH and CDR2 as LQKENI. The CDR3 is made up of 13 amino acids. V gave up 5 bases and J gave up 2 bases, with 7 bases separating them. CDR3 DNA: TGTGCCAGCTCAGGGGGGGGCAATCAGCCCCAGCATTTT. Encoded protein: CASSGGGNQPQHF.

The chain recombines TRBV6-5 with TRBJ2-1; the match to TRBD2 covers 8 bases. The CDR3 runs to 15 residues. Germline CDR1 reads MNHEY; CDR2 reads SVGAGI. The V gene end was trimmed by 6 bases and the J gene end by 6 bases; junction bases not matched to a gene: 10. CDR3 coding DNA: TGTGCCAGCAGACGGGGGGGAAGCGTGGGCAATGAGCAGTTCTTC. Its protein product is CASRRGGSVGNEQFF.

The V and J genes are TRBV6-2 or TRBV6-3 and TRBJ2-3, with a weak D call TRBD1 (5 bases). The germline V and J ends were trimmed by 6 bases and 0 bases, with 13 bases remaining between them. Germline V CDR1 and CDR2: MNHEY, SVGEGT. The CDR3 extends over 15 amino acids. The CDR3, as DNA: TGTGCCAGCAGCAGCCCGACAGTTAGCACAGATACGCAGTATTTT. It specifies CASSSPTVSTDTQYF.

J is TRBJ1-2 and V is TRBV5-1, with unresolved D. Germline values: CDR1 SGHRS, CDR2 YFSETQ. Trimming took off 5 bases at V and 3 bases at J, with 11 bases between the two ends. There are 13 residues in the CDR3. CDR3 protein: CASSLNRDYGYTF. The CDR3 region has the DNA TGCGCCAGCAGTTTGAACCGAGACTATGGCTACACCTTC.

The V and J genes are TRBV18 and TRBJ2-7, with 9 positions matching TRBD2. J lost 5 bases, V lost 3 bases, and 8 bases had no gene match. The germline CDR1 and CDR2 sequences are KGHSH and LQKENI. There are 15 residues in the CDR3. DNA of the CDR3: TGTGCCAGCTCACCTTTTGCTAGCGGGGTAAACGAGCAGTACTTC. Protein: CASSPFASGVNEQYF.

This clone appeared a single time. The chain joins TRBV19 to TRBJ1-5; D call uncertain. The V gene lost 5 bases and the J gene lost 4 bases, with 6 bases spanning the gap. Germline CDR1 LNHDA, CDR2 SQIVND (reference sequence). This CDR3 comprises 12 residues. The CDR3 is CASSPQNQPQHF. The CDR3 DNA reads as TGTGCCAGTAGTCCTCAGAATCAGCCCCAGCATTTT.